This T cell receptor (beta chain) was sequenced during a study of response to subunit inactivated influenza vaccine. Study outcomes and limitations: Seasonal influenza vaccination, on each occasion, was suggested by the authors to recruit few new T cells.

This clonotype was seen a handful of times. Its matching antigen is unknown. TCRdb independently ran MiXCR on the RT-PCR reads; one entry per CDR3 protein. The sample includes 150,000 to 200,000 distinct CDR3 sequences, roughly a tenth of them seen just once. Germline assignment: CDR1 SGHAT and CDR2 FQNNGV. V was pared by 1 base and J by 8 bases, with 8 bases between. This CDR3 region has 13 residues. The source material was non-naive T cells sorted from PBMCs, sampled roughly 47 days after vaccination. The sequence was obtained from a man in his fifties or sixties who received an inactivated influenza vaccine. The genes are TRBV11-2 and TRBJ2-2, with D hard to call. CDR3 amino acids: CASSLVFKGELFF. In DNA, the CDR3 is TGTGCCAGCAGCTTAGTTTTTAAGGGGGAGCTGTTTTTT.